This T cell receptor beta chain appears in the sequencing data of a study of blood T cell repertoires in COVID-19. Study in general: Spain, Italy and the United States supplied samples that represented acute and convalescent COVID-19.

Patients from Seattle were sampled longitudinally, starting during active infection. Trimming removed 4 bases from V and 4 bases from J, with 11 bases in between. The V gene's germline CDR1 is SGHDT and CDR2 YYEEEE. CDR3 length: 13 amino acids. In the study's own analysis: Nucleated cell counts were estimated from reference gene primer amplification. Assay used: immunoSEQ multiplex PCR; TCRdb lists only in-frame clones, some missing. The V and J calls and clone size are taken from that table; D and trimming were inferred from the DNA. This table has some 70,000 clones, about 90% appearing once. Input material: peripheral blood. The TCR sequence derives from a man aged 40-49 years with COVID-19, enrolled during active disease. The V and J genes are TRBV5-6 and TRBJ1-1; a possible D gene is TRBD1 (6 bases). In DNA, the CDR3 is TGTGCCAGCAGCGACACAGGGTTCACTGAAGCTTTCTTT. Translated: CASSDTGFTEAFF.